Listed below are T cell receptor beta chains from one sample, sequenced in a study of OX40 agonist ivuxolimab in advanced cancers. Generated by immunoSEQ multiplex PCR, the TCRdb table keeps only in-frame clones and is missing some. The table shows approximately 23,000 clones, with approximately 84% occurring only once. The sequencing here drew on CD4+ or CD8+ T cells sorted from blood, taken in a trial of the OX40 agonist ivuxolimab. The origin of the receptors is an adult with an advanced solid tumor such as melanoma, head and neck, liver or kidney cancer. CDR3s include the opening cysteine and the closing phenylalanine or tryptophan. A D gene is named only where the DNA matches it firmly. For some rows the clone size is stated as once, few or many, or as a class when expanded; others skip it.

j_gene	abundance	d_gene	v_gene	CDR3aa	CDR3nt
TRBJ1-2	.	.	TRBV29-1	CSVLRNTF	TGCAGCGTTTTGCGTAACACCTTC
TRBJ1-5	.	.	TRBV6-1	CASRGPFNQPQHF	TGTGCCAGCAGGGGACCTTTCAATCAGCCCCAGCATTTT
TRBJ1-5	.	.	TRBV27	CASRKGAPNQPQHF	TGTGCCAGCAGGAAAGGCGCCCCAAATCAGCCCCAGCATTTT
TRBJ1-2	.	.	TRBV18	CASSQDDYLGGYTF	TGTGCCAGCTCACAGGACGATTACTTGGGAGGCTACACCTTC
TRBJ2-1	.	.	TRBV7-3	CASSLIGAGGDEQFF	TGTGCCAGCAGCTTAATCGGGGCCGGTGGCGATGAGCAGTTCTTC
TRBJ2-4	.	TRBD1	TRBV28	CASSLVRQGARGNIQYF	TGTGCCAGCAGTTTAGTGCGACAGGGGGCGCGAGGGAACATTCAGTACTTC
TRBJ1-5	.	.	TRBV4-2	CASSQDERADQPQHF	TGTGCCAGCAGCCAAGATGAGAGGGCAGATCAGCCCCAGCATTTT
TRBJ2-3	.	.	TRBV5-6	CASSLQSGWTDTQYF	TGTGCCAGCAGCTTGCAGTCAGGGTGGACAGATACGCAGTATTTT
TRBJ2-7	.	.	TRBV2	CASSEFEQYF	TGTGCCAGCAGTGAATTCGAGCAGTACTTC
TRBJ2-1	few	TRBD1	TRBV5-1	CASSWQGVGDEQFF	TGCGCCAGCAGCTGGCAGGGGGTAGGGGATGAGCAGTTCTTC
TRBJ2-1	.	TRBD2	TRBV6-4	CASSDEAGGSSYNEQFF	TGTGCCAGCAGTGACGAAGCGGGGGGGAGCTCCTACAATGAGCAGTTCTTC
TRBJ1-2	once	.	TRBV29-1	CSGWDGDYGYTF	TGCAGCGGATGGGACGGAGACTATGGCTACACCTTC
TRBJ2-3	large	TRBD2	TRBV28	CASSLEVASGGEAQYF	TGTGCCAGCAGTTTAGAGGTGGCTAGCGGGGGGGAAGCGCAGTATTTT
TRBJ2-7	.	.	TRBV11-3	CASSEGYEQYF	TGTGCCAGCAGCGAAGGATACGAGCAGTACTTC
TRBJ2-1	.	.	TRBV11-2	CASSLDGWDEQFF	TGTGCCAGCAGCTTAGATGGGTGGGATGAGCAGTTCTTC
TRBJ1-6	.	TRBD1	TRBV30	CAWSAPGQNNSPLHF	TGTGCCTGGAGTGCGCCGGGACAGAATAATTCACCCCTCCACTTT
TRBJ2-1	.	TRBD2	TRBV11-2	CASSLDLRLAENNEQFF	TGTGCCAGCAGCTTAGATCTGAGACTAGCGGAGAACAATGAGCAGTTCTTC
TRBJ1-1	.	.	TRBV19	CATHQDPYREVETEAFF	TGTGCCACCCACCAGGACCCCTACAGGGAAGTAGAGACTGAAGCTTTCTTT
TRBJ1-2	.	.	TRBV7-6	CASSLAAEEVEGYTF	TGTGCCAGCAGCTTAGCGGCAGAGGAAGTTGAAGGCTACACCTTC
TRBJ2-7	.	.	TRBV6-1	CASSPTGGYEQYF	TGTGCCAGCAGTCCCACCGGGGGCTACGAGCAGTACTTC
TRBJ2-7	.	TRBD1	TRBV30	CAWGQVSYEQYF	TGTGCCTGGGGACAGGTCTCCTACGAGCAGTACTTC
TRBJ2-3	.	TRBD2	TRBV30	CAWSVGGVSTDTQYF	TGTGCCTGGAGTGTGGGGGGGGTTAGTACAGATACGCAGTATTTT
TRBJ2-7	.	.	TRBV28	CASSSFRDTFFYEQYF	TGTGCCAGCAGCTCCTTCCGGGACACCTTCTTCTACGAGCAGTACTTC
TRBJ2-3	.	TRBD1	TRBV10-2	CASSARGPISDTQYF	TGCGCCAGCAGTGCGAGGGGGCCGATTTCGGATACGCAGTATTTT
TRBJ1-4	.	.	TRBV29-1	CSVVLASYEKLFF	TGCAGCGTTGTCCTGGCCTCTTATGAAAAACTGTTTTTT
TRBJ1-4	.	TRBD1	TRBV19	CASSPGQGEKLFF	TGTGCCAGTAGTCCAGGACAGGGTGAAAAACTGTTTTTT
TRBJ2-7	once	TRBD2	TRBV18	CASSPRPQRGGFEQYF	TGTGCCAGCTCCCCAAGGCCCCAGCGGGGGGGCTTCGAGCAGTACTTC
TRBJ1-1	.	.	TRBV19	CASASGEAMNTEAFF	TGTGCCAGTGCGAGCGGGGAAGCCATGAACACTGAAGCTTTCTTT
TRBJ2-7	.	.	TRBV29-1	CSVPQGGAYEQYF	TGCAGCGTTCCACAGGGCGGCGCCTACGAGCAGTACTTC
TRBJ1-3	once	.	TRBV7-6	CASSRRPTPRPGNTIYF	TGTGCCAGCAGCCGAAGACCCACACCGCGACCTGGAAACACCATATATTTT
TRBJ2-3	.	.	TRBV5-1	CASSLAVPPRDTQYF	TGCGCCAGCAGCTTGGCCGTGCCCCCCAGAGATACGCAGTATTTT
TRBJ2-6	few	.	TRBV7-9	CASSSGTYSGANVLTF	TGTGCCAGCAGCTCCGGGACATACTCTGGGGCCAACGTCCTGACTTTC
TRBJ2-7	.	TRBD2	TRBV28	CASSSPPQASGGQPYEQYF	TGTGCCAGCAGTTCCCCCCCCCAGGCTAGCGGGGGGCAACCCTACGAGCAGTACTTC
TRBJ1-3	.	.	TRBV7-8	CASSLDNSGNTIYF	TGTGCCAGCAGCTTAGATAACTCTGGAAACACCATATATTTT
TRBJ2-7	.	.	TRBV29-1	CSVGGSYEQYF	TGCAGCGTTGGCGGTTCCTACGAGCAGTACTTC
TRBJ2-7	.	.	TRBV2	CATLPGRGALNYEQYF	TGTGCCACTCTCCCCGGAAGGGGGGCCCTTAACTACGAGCAGTACTTC
TRBJ2-7	.	.	TRBV6-1	CAIHNGAIAYEQYF	TGTGCCATCCACAACGGGGCCATAGCCTACGAGCAGTACTTC
TRBJ1-1	.	.	TRBV7-3	CASSLTGEQDEAFF	TGTGCCAGCAGCTTAACGGGGGAACAGGATGAAGCTTTCTTT
TRBJ2-5	once	.	TRBV6-5	CASSSTVAKTQYF	TGTGCCAGCAGTTCGACAGTGGCCAAGACCCAGTACTTC
TRBJ1-5	.	.	TRBV11-2	CASSPGGNQPQHF	TGTGCCAGCAGCCCCGGAGGCAATCAGCCCCAGCATTTT
TRBJ2-7	.	.	TRBV4-1	CASSQQVSYEQYF	TGCGCCAGCAGCCAGCAAGTCTCCTACGAGCAGTACTTC
TRBJ2-1	.	.	TRBV28	CASSLRGLSNPDEQFF	TGTGCCAGCAGTCTACGCGGACTCTCCAACCCGGATGAGCAGTTCTTC
TRBJ2-1	.	.	TRBV4-1	CASSPEAGNEQFF	TGCGCCAGCAGCCCCGAGGCCGGGAATGAGCAGTTCTTC
TRBJ1-5	once	TRBD1	TRBV19	CASSIGQGPSNQPQHF	TGTGCCAGTAGTATAGGACAGGGCCCTAGCAATCAGCCCCAGCATTTT
TRBJ2-3	.	TRBD2	TRBV4-2	CASSQDPLAGGTDTQYF	TGTGCCAGCAGCCAAGATCCCCTAGCGGGGGGGACAGATACGCAGTATTTT
TRBJ2-1	few	TRBD2	TRBV19	CASSLTSGGAHEQFF	TGTGCCAGTAGTCTTACTAGCGGGGGGGCCCATGAGCAGTTCTTC
TRBJ1-1	.	.	TRBV10-2	CASSESVAWGRAFF	TGCGCCAGCAGTGAGTCGGTAGCCTGGGGTCGGGCTTTCTTT
TRBJ2-1	.	.	TRBV19	CASSIVGSNEQFF	TGTGCCAGTAGTATAGTTGGGAGCAATGAGCAGTTCTTC
TRBJ1-2	.	TRBD1	TRBV10-3	CATGTGVYLGYTF	TGTGCCACCGGGACAGGGGTTTATCTTGGCTACACCTTC
TRBJ1-1	.	.	TRBV2	CASSDVENEAFF	TGTGCCAGCAGTGACGTAGAAAACGAAGCTTTCTTT
TRBJ2-7	.	TRBD2	TRBV10-3	CAIRGTSGGYEQYF	TGTGCCATCAGGGGGACTAGCGGGGGATACGAGCAGTACTTC